A single TCR beta chain is shown here with its context. Its binding antigen is unknown. No base qualities exist here, and no much larger clone lies one base off it. TCRbeta CDR3 regions were amplified from genomic DNA by means of the immunoSEQ Assay, a bias-controlled multiplex PCR. As for the original processing: The number of nucleated cells in each sample was estimated by amplification of reference gene primers within the assay. Sequence reads were collapsed and filtered to measure the absolute abundance of every unique TCRbeta CDR3 rearrangement. For each sample, productive Simpson clonality was calculated as the square root of Simpson's diversity index across productive rearrangements. What TCRdb holds here is the immuneACCESS table cut down to in-frame rearrangements. Part of the clones is not present; checked against another copy, under half of the missing clones reflect an unresolved V gene, and the others are unexplained. V and J calls and clone size are given by that table; D and trimming were obtained from the DNA. For this sample there are about 200,000 clones; 86% appear just once. Jointly, the top ten make up 3% to 4% of the sample.

This record comes from a study of blood T cell repertoires in COVID-19 (dated by TCRdb to 2020 to 2021). For the wider study: Samples from collaborators originated in the United States, Italy and Spain and spanned both the acute and convalescent phases of COVID-19. The prospective study material was composed of cDNA or gDNA derived from T cells, B-cell-depleted T cells, or PBMCs. Subjects who had been exposed to COVID-19, were actively infected with it, or had recovered from it provided the deeply sampled blood TCRbeta repertoires that made up the dataset. The repertoires were made available in a free public database intended to serve as a resource for research on the immune response to SARS-CoV-2. Samples were obtained from the ongoing ImmuneRACE study (first 160 participants) and from 1,254 subjects provided by 6 global collaborators. A de-identified subject ID, COVID-19 status, age in years and sex were almost always included in the sample metadata. Where HLA class I and class II types were available, the types were taken from metadata supplied by the sample provider, not from assay-based typing. The research as a whole found: The quantity of clinical and demographic metadata differed by source and by participant and was supplied without curation.

CDR1 and CDR2 were assigned from the germline V gene as SGHTA and FQGTGA. Counted from cysteine to phenylalanine, this CDR3 has 15 amino acids. The CDR3 DNA has 45 bases and is translated from base 1. Relative to germline, V is 4 bases shorter and J is 1 base shorter, with 13 bases between their ends. Participants in the prospective study were aged about 18 to 100 years, lived in 20 to 25 United States geographic areas, and enrolled through a virtual design. In the prospective study, participants were assigned to cohorts based on the clinical history participants reported in a screening survey and a study questionnaire. Mobile phlebotomists in the prospective study collected whole blood, serum and a nasopharyngeal or oropharyngeal swab from every participant. Prospective study participants could optionally give additional blood draws and questionnaires over an approximately two-month period. Blood samples from the prospective study were shipped frozen or at room temperature prior to DNA extraction.

Sequenced sample: PBMCs or T cells enriched from blood (not recorded which). Rearrangement joined TRBV7-3 to TRBJ2-5; the best D guess is TRBD1, with 6 bases matching. The sequence was collected from a woman aged 40 to 49 with acute COVID-19. The nucleotide sequence reads TGTGCCAGCAGCTCCGACCGGGACACCCAAGAGACCCAGTACTTC. Translation gives CASSSDRDTQETQYF.